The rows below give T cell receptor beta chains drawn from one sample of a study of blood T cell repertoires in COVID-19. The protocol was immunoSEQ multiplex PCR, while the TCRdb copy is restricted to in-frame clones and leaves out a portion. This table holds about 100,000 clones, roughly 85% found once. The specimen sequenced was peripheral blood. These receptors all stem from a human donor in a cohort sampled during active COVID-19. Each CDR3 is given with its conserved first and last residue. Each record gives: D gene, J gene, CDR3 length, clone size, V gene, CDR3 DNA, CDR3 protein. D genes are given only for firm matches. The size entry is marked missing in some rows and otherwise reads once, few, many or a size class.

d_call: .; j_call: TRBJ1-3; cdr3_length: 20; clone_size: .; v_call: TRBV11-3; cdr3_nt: TGTGCCAGCAGCTCCGTTAAGACCGGGACAATTAATTGGGCTGGAAACACCATATATTTT; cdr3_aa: CASSSVKTGTINWAGNTIYF
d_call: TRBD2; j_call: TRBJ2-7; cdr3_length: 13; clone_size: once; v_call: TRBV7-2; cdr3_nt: TGTGCCAGCCGAACGGGGGGGTCCTACGAGCAGTACTTC; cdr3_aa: CASRTGGSYEQYF
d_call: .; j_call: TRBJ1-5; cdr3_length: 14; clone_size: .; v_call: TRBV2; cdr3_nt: TGTGCCAGCATGGGCAGGGGAGGGAATCAGCCCCAGCATTTT; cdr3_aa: CASMGRGGNQPQHF
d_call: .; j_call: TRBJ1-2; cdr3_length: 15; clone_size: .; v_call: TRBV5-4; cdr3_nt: TGTGCCAGCAGCTTGGAAGCGCGGGGTAACTATGGCTACACCTTC; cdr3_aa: CASSLEARGNYGYTF
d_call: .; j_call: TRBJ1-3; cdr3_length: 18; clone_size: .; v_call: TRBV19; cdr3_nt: TGTGCCAGTAGAAGACTCACAGGGTCGAGTTCCTCTGGAAACACCATATATTTT; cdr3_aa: CASRRLTGSSSSGNTIYF
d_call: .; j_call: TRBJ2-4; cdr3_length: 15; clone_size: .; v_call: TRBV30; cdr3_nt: TGTGCCTGGAGTGCAGGACTCTTAGCCAAAAACATTCAGTACTTC; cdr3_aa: CAWSAGLLAKNIQYF
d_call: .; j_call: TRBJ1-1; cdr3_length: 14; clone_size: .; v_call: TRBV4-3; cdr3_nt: TGCGCCAGCAGCCCCGGGTTGGGAGGAACTGAAGCTTTCTTT; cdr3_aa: CASSPGLGGTEAFF
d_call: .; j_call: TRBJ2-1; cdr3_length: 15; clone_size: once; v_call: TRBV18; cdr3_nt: TGTGCCAGCTCACCAGGCATAGGAGCCGACAATGAGCAGTTCTTC; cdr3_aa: CASSPGIGADNEQFF
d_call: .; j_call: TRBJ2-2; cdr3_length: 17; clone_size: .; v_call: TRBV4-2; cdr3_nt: TGTGCCAGCAGCCCGCACACGGGTGGGAGTAACACCGGGGAGCTGTTTTTT; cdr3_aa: CASSPHTGGSNTGELFF
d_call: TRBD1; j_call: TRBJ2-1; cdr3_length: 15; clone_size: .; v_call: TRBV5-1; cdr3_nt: TGCGCCAGCAGCTTAGCGGCAGGGGGCGTATATGAGCAGTTCTTC; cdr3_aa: CASSLAAGGVYEQFF
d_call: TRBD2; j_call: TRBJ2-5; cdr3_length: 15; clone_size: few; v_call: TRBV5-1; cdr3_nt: TGCGCCAGCAGCTTGGGATCGGGGGGTCCCGAGACCCAGTACTTC; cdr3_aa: CASSLGSGGPETQYF
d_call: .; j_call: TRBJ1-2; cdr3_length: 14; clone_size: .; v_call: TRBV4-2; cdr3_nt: TGTGCCAGCAGCCAAGATGAGGGCAGCCGGGGCTACACCTTC; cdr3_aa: CASSQDEGSRGYTF
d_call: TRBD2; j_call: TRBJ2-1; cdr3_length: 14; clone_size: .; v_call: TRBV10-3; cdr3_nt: TGTGCCATCAGTAGTAGCGGGGGGTACAATGAGCAGTTCTTC; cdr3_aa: CAISSSGGYNEQFF
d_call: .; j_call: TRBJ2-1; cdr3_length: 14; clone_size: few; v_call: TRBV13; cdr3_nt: TGTGCCAGCAGCTTAGTTGACAGCTTCAATGAGCAGTTCTTC; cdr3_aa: CASSLVDSFNEQFF
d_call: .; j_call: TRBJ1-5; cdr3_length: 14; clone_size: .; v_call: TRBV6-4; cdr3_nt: TGTGCCAGCATAAACAGAGTCAGCAATCAGCCCCAGCATTTT; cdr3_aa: CASINRVSNQPQHF
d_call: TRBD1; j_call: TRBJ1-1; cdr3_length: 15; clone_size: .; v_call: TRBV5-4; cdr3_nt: TGTGCCAGCAGCATTCCAGGGGGCGAGGGCACTGAAGCTTTCTTT; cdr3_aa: CASSIPGGEGTEAFF
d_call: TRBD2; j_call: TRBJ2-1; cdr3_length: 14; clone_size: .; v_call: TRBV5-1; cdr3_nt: TGCGCCAGCAGCTTGGGGACTCGCGGGGGGGAGCAGTTCTTC; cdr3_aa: CASSLGTRGGEQFF
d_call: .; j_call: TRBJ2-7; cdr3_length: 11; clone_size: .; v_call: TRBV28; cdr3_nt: TGTGCCAGCAGCTGGGGGGTCGAGCAGTACTTC; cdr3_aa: CASSWGVEQYF
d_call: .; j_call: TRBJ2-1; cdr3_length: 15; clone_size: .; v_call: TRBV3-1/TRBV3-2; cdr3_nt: TGTGCCAGCAGCGGACAGAGGAGCTCCTACAATGAGCAGTTCTTC; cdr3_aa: CASSGQRSSYNEQFF
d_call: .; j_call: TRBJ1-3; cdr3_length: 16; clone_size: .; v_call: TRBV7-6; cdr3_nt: TGTGCCAGCAGCAGTTTCGGGAAGAGCTCTGGAAACACCATATATTTT; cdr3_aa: CASSSFGKSSGNTIYF
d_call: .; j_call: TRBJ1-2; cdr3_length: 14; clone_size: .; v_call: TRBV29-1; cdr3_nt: TGCAGCGTTGCCGAAGGTGCGGACTACTATGGCTACACCTTC; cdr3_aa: CSVAEGADYYGYTF
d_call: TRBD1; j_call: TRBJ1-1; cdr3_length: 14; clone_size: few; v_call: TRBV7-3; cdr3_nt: TGTGCCAGCAGCTTATCGGGACAGACAACTGAAGCTTTCTTT; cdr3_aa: CASSLSGQTTEAFF
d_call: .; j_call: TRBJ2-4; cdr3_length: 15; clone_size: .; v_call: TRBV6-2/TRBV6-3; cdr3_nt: TGTGCCAGCAGTCGCTCAGGGGAAAGCAAAAACATTCAGTACTTC; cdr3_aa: CASSRSGESKNIQYF
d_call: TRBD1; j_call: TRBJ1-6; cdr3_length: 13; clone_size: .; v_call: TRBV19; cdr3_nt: TGTGCCAGCCGGGGACAGGTTAATTCACCCCTCCACTTT; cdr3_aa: CASRGQVNSPLHF
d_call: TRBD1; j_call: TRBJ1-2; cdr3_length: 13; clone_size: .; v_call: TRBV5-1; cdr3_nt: TGCGCCAGCAGTGCGGACAGGGGCTGGGGCTACACCTTC; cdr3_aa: CASSADRGWGYTF
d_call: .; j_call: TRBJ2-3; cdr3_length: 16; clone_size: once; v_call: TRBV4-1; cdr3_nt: TGCGCCAGCAGCCAAGGGTCTACCCCGCGTTTTGATACGCAGTATTTT; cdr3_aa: CASSQGSTPRFDTQYF
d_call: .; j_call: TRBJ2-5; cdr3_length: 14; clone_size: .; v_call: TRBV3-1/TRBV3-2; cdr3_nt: TGTGCCAGCAGCCAAGCCGGGGTCGAAGAGACCCAGTACTTC; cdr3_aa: CASSQAGVEETQYF
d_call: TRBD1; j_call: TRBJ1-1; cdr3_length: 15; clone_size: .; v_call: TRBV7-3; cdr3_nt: TGTGCCAGCAGCTTAATAGCAGGGACAGCCCCTGAAGCTTTCTTT; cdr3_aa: CASSLIAGTAPEAFF
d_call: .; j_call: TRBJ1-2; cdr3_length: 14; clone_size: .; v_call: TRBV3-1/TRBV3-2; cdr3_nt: TGTGCCAGCAGCCAGGACAGATCTAACTATGGCTACACCTTC; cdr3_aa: CASSQDRSNYGYTF
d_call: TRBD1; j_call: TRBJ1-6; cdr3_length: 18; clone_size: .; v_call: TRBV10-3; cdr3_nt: TGTGCCATCAGTGAGTCGGATCAGGGGGCAACCAATAATTCACCCCTCCACTTT; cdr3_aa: CAISESDQGATNNSPLHF
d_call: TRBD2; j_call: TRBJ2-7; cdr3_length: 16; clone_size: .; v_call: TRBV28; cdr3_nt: TGTGCCAGCAGTTTAATGCTAGCGGGTCTTTTGTACGAGCAGTACTTC; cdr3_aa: CASSLMLAGLLYEQYF
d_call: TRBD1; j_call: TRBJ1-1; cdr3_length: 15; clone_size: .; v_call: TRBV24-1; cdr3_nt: TGTGCCACCAGTAAAGGACAGGGACAGAACACTGAAGCTTTCTTT; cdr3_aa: CATSKGQGQNTEAFF
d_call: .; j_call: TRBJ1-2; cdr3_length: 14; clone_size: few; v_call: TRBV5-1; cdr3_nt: TGCGCCAGCAGCTCCCAAGGGGGAAACTATGGCTACACCTTC; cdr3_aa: CASSSQGGNYGYTF
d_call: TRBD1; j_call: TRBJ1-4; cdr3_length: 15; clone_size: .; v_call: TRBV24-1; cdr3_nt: TGTGCCACCAGTGATGACAGGACAGGGAATGAAAAACTGTTTTTT; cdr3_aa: CATSDDRTGNEKLFF
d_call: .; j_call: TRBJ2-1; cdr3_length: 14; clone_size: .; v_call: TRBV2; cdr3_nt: TGTGCCAGCAGTGATCTAGGTACCTACAATGAGCAGTTCTTC; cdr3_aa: CASSDLGTYNEQFF
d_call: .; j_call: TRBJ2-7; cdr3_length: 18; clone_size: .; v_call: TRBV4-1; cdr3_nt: TGCGCCAGCAGCCACCTACTCGCCGGCAGGGTGGTTGGCTACGAGCAGTACTTC; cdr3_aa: CASSHLLAGRVVGYEQYF
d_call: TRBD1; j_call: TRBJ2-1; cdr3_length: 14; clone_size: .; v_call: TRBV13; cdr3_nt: TGTGCCAGCAGCTTGACAGGGTGGGCCGGGGAGCAGTTCTTC; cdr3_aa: CASSLTGWAGEQFF